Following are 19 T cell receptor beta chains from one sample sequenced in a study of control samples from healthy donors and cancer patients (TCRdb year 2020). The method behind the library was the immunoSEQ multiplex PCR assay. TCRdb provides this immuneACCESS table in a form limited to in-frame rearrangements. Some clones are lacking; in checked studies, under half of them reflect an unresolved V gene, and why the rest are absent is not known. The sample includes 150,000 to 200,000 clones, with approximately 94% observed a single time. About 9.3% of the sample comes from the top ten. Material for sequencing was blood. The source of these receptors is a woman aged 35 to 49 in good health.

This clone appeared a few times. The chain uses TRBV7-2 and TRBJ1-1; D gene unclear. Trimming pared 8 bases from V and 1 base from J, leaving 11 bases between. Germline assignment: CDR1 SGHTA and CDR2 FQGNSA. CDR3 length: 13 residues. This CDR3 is CASGTRANTEAFF. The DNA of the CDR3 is TGTGCCAGCGGAACCCGGGCGAACACTGAAGCTTTCTTT.

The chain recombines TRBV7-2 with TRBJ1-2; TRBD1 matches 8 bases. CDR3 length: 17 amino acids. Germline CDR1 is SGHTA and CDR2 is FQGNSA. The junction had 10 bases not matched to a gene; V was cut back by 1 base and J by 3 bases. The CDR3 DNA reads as TGTGCCAGCAGCTTAGTCTACCGGACAGGGCGGGACTATGGCTACACCTTC. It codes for CASSLVYRTGRDYGYTF.

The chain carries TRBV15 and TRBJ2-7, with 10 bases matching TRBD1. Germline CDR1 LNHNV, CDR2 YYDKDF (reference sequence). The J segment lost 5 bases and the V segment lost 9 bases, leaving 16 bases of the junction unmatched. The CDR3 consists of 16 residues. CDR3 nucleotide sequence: TGTGCCACTAACGAGCGTACCGGGACAGGGGTACACGAGCAGTACTTC. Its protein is CATNERTGTGVHEQYF.

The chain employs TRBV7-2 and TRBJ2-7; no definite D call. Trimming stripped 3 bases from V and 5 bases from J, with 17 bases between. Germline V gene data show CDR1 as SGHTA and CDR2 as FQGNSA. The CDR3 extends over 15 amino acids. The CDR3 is CASSLLAGTANEQYF. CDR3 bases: TGTGCCAGCAGCTTGTTAGCAGGTACCGCCAACGAGCAGTACTTC.

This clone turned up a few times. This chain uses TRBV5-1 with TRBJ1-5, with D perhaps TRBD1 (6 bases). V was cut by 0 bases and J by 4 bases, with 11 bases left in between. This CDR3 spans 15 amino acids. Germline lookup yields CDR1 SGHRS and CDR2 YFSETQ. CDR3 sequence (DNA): TGCGCCAGCAGCTTGGGGGCAGGGGTAAATCAGCCCCAGCATTTT. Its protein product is CASSLGAGVNQPQHF.

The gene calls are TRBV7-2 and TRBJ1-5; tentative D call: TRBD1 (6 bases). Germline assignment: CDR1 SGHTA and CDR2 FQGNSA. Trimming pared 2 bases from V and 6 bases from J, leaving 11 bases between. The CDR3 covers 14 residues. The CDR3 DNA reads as TGTGCCAGCAGCTTAACCGGGGGCAGTCAGCCCCAGCATTTT. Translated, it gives CASSLTGGSQPQHF.

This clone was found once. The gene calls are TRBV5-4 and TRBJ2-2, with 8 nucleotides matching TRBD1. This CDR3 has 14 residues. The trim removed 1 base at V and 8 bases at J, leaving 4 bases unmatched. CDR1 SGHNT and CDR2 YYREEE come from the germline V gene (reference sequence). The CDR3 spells CASSLTGGVGELFF. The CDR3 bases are TGTGCCAGCAGCTTGACAGGGGGAGTTGGGGAGCTGTTTTTT.

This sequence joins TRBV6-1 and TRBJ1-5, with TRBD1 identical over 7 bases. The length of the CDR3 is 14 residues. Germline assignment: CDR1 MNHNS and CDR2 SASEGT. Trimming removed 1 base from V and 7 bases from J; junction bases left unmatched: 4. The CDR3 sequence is CASSEGKGAQPQHF. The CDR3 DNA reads TGTGCCAGCAGTGAAGGGAAGGGGGCCCAGCCCCAGCATTTT.

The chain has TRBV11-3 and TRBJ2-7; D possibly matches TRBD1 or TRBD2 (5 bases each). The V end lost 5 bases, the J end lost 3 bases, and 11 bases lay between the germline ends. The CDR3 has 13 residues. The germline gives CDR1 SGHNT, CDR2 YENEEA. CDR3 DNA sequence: TGTGCCAGCAGCGGTGGGACGGACTACGAGCAGTACTTC. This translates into CASSGGTDYEQYF.

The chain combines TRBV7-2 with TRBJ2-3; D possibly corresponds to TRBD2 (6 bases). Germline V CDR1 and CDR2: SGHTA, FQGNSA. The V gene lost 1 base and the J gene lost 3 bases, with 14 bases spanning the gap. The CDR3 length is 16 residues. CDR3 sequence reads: CASSLGGDGLTDTQYF. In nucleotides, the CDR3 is TGTGCCAGCAGCTTAGGGGGGGACGGGTTGACAGATACGCAGTATTTT.

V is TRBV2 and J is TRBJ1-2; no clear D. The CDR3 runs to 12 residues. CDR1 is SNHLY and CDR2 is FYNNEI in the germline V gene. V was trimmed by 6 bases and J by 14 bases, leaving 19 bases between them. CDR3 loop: CASRRESFWWTF. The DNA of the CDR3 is TGTGCCAGCAGGAGAGAGTCCTTTTGGTGGACCTTC.

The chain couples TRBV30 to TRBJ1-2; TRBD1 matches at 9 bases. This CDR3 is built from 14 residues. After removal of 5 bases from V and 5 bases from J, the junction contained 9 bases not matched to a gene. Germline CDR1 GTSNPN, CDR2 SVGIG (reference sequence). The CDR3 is CAWFSGTGYYGYTF. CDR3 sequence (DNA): TGTGCCTGGTTTTCCGGGACAGGGTATTATGGCTACACCTTC.

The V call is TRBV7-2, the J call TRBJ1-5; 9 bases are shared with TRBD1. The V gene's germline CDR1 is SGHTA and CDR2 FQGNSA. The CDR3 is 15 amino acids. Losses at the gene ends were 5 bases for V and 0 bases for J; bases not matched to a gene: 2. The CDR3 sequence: CASSGQGSSNQPQHF. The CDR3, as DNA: TGTGCCAGCAGCGGACAGGGGAGTAGCAATCAGCCCCAGCATTTT. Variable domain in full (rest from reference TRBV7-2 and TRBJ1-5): GAGVSQSPSNKVTEKGKDVELRCDPISGHTALYWYRQSLGQGLEFLIYFQGNSAPDKSGLPSDRFSAERTGGSVSTLTIQRTQQEDSAVYLCASSGQGSSNQPQHFGDGTRLSIL.

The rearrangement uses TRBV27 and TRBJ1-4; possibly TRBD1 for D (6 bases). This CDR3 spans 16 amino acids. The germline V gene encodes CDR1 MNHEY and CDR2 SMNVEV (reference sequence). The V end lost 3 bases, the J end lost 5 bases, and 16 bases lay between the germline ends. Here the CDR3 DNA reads TGTGCCAGCAGTTTCCGCAGACAGGTCGGAAATGAAAAACTGTTTTTT. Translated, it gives CASSFRRQVGNEKLFF.

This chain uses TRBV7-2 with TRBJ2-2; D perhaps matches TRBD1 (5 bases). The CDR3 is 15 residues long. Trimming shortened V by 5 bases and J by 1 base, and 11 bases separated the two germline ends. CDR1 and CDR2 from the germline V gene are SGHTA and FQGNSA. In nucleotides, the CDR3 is TGTGCCAGCAGCCTGGTGCAGGGGAACACCGGGGAGCTGTTTTTT. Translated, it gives CASSLVQGNTGELFF.

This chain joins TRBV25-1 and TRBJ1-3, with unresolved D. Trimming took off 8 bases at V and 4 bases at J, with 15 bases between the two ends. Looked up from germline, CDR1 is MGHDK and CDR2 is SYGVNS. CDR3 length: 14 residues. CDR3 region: CASPLLDFGNTIYF. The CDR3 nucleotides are TGTGCCAGCCCATTACTTGATTTCGGAAACACCATATATTTT.

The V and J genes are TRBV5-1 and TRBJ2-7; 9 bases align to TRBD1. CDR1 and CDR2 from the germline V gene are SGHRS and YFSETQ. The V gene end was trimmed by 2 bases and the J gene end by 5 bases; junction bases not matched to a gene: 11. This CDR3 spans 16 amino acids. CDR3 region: CASSLTPGTGMDEQYF. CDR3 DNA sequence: TGCGCCAGCAGCTTAACCCCCGGGACAGGGATGGACGAGCAGTACTTC.

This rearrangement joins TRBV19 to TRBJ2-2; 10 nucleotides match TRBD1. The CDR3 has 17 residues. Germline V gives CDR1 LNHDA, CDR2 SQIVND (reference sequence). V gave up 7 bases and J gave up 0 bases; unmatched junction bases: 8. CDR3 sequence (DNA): TGTGCCAGTACCCGGTCCGGGACAGGGGCGAACACCGGGGAGCTGTTTTTT. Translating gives CASTRSGTGANTGELFF.

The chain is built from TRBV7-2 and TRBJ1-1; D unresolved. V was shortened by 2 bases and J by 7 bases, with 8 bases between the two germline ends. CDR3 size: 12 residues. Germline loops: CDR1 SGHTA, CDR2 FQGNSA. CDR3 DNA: TGTGCCAGCAGCTTATATTCGGTTGAAGCTTTCTTT. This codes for CASSLYSVEAFF.